These 16 T cell receptor beta chains came from one sample sequenced in a study of Tregs in tolerant kidney transplant recipients. Libraries were prepared by immunoSEQ multiplex PCR; TCRdb keeps only in-frame clonotypes and omits some of them. The sample shows 35,000 to 55,000 clones, roughly 89% of them seen only once. Sample: Tregs from blood. These receptors were collected from a human donor in good health.

This clone has more than one count but fewer than ten. The chain uses TRBV5-1 and TRBJ2-7; D is undetermined. Between the trimmed V and J ends, which lost 4 bases and 7 bases, there was a span of 15 bases. The CDR3 runs to 13 residues. Germline CDR1 reads SGHRS; CDR2 reads YFSETQ. CDR3 amino acids: CASSTRGAGEQYF. The CDR3 DNA is TGCGCCAGCAGCACTCGCGGTGCCGGGGAGCAGTACTTC. The full variable domain, completed using reference TRBV5-1 and TRBJ2-7, is KAGVTQTPRYLIKTRGQQVTLSCSPISGHRSVSWYQQTPGQGLQFLFEYFSETQRNKGNFPGRFSGRQFSNSRSEMNVSTLELGDSALYLCASSTRGAGEQYFGPGTRLTVT.

V usage is TRBV18 and J usage is TRBJ2-7; D remains unclear. The germline V and J ends were trimmed by 3 bases and 5 bases, with 5 bases remaining between them. Per germline, CDR1 KGHSH and CDR2 LQKENI. This CDR3 is 11 amino acids long. Here the CDR3 DNA reads TGTGCCAGCTCACCTAGGAACGAGCAGTACTTC. Protein sequence: CASSPRNEQYF.

The chain uses TRBV18 and TRBJ1-2; 8 bases are shared with TRBD1. V lost 8 bases, J lost 0 bases, and 2 bases stayed unmatched. The V gene's germline CDR1 is KGHSH and CDR2 LQKENI. The CDR3 spans 13 residues. CDR3 protein: CASDRGSNYGYTF. The DNA for the CDR3 is TGTGCCAGCGACAGGGGTTCTAACTATGGCTACACCTTC.

V is TRBV6-6 and J is TRBJ2-5; 9 bases match TRBD1. The CDR3 covers 14 residues. The J segment lost 3 bases and the V segment lost 6 bases, leaving 5 bases of the junction unmatched. From germline, CDR1 is MNHNY and CDR2 SVGAGI (reference sequence). CDR3 protein: CASSNRGQKETQYF. Here the CDR3 DNA reads TGTGCCAGCAGCAACAGGGGGCAAAAAGAGACCCAGTACTTC.

The chain uses TRBV11-2 and TRBJ1-2, with D perhaps matching TRBD1 (5 bases). Germline assignment: CDR1 SGHAT and CDR2 FQNNGV. V lost 6 bases and J 12 bases, leaving 14 bases between the germline ends. The CDR3 loop spans 11 amino acids. The CDR3 region is CASSLGRGNTF. The DNA of the CDR3 is TGTGCCAGCAGTCTGGGGCGGGGTAACACCTTC. The whole variable domain, filled in from reference TRBV11-2 and TRBJ1-2, reads EAGVAQSPRYKIIEKRQSVAFWCNPISGHATLYWYQQILGQGPKLLIQFQNNGVVDDSQLPKDRFSAERLKGVDSTLKIQPAKLEDSAVYLCASSLGRGNTFGSGTRLTVV.

This chain uses TRBV18 with TRBJ1-4; D call uncertain. This CDR3 comprises 14 residues. Germline CDR1 reads KGHSH; CDR2 reads LQKENI. V was trimmed by 2 bases and J by 8 bases, leaving 12 bases between them. The CDR3 here is CASSPDQRVEKLFF. DNA of the CDR3: TGTGCCAGCTCACCAGATCAGCGTGTCGAAAAACTGTTTTTT.

The rearrangement joins TRBV19 to TRBJ2-1, with 9 bases identical to TRBD2. With 2 bases clipped from V and 6 bases from J, the junction kept 8 bases outside the gene matches. Germline V CDR1 and CDR2: LNHDA, SQIVND (reference sequence). The CDR3 contains 16 residues. CDR3 nucleotides: TGTGCCAGTAGTATACGTGCGAGGCGGGGGGGCAATGAGCAGTTCTTC. The encoded protein is CASSIRARRGGNEQFF.

This rearrangement joins TRBV15 to TRBJ2-1; D might be TRBD2 (7 bases). The V end lost 9 bases, the J end lost 4 bases, and 19 bases lay between the germline ends. The V gene's germline CDR1 is LNHNV and CDR2 YYDKDF (reference sequence). CDR3 size: 15 residues. The DNA of the CDR3 is TGTGCCACGGGGGCAGGGCGAGCGGGATACAATGAGCAGTTCTTC. Its translation is CATGAGRAGYNEQFF.

The chain combines TRBV18 with TRBJ1-1, with 7 positions matching TRBD1. Per the germline V gene, CDR1 is KGHSH and CDR2 is LQKENI. CDR3 length equals 14 residues. The trim removed 6 bases at V and 1 base at J, leaving 5 bases unmatched. The CDR3: CASSSYRGNTEAFF. The CDR3 DNA is TGTGCCAGCTCTTCCTACAGGGGGAACACTGAAGCTTTCTTT.

The chain employs TRBV5-1 and TRBJ2-5, with 8 bases lining up with TRBD2. V shed 0 bases and J 4 bases; nucleotides not matched to a gene: 5. This CDR3 has 15 amino acids. Germline CDR1 is SGHRS and CDR2 is YFSETQ. CDR3 sequence (DNA): TGCGCCAGCAGCTTGGGCGGTAGCGGGGTAGAGACCCAGTACTTC. This translates into CASSLGGSGVETQYF.

The genes are TRBV10-2 and TRBJ2-5; D possibly corresponds to TRBD1 (5 bases). The CDR3 totals 14 residues. V lost 8 bases to trimming and J lost 3 bases, with 16 bases between them. The germline V gene has CDR1 WSHSY and CDR2 SAAADI. CDR3 coding DNA: TGCGCCAGCGGCCCAGGGTGGGCCGAAGAGACCCAGTACTTC. It specifies CASGPGWAEETQYF.

This clone was counted a single time. The chain recombines TRBV7-8 with TRBJ2-2, with 7 nucleotides matching TRBD1. V lost 0 bases to trimming and J lost 5 bases; unmatched junction nucleotides: 0. CDR3 size: 14 residues. Germline values: CDR1 SGHVS, CDR2 FQNEAQ. CDR3 amino acids: CASSLARGTGELFF. The CDR3 DNA is TGTGCCAGCAGCTTAGCCAGGGGGACCGGGGAGCTGTTTTTT.

This chain connects TRBV7-6 to TRBJ2-3; weak D call: TRBD1 (6 bases). Per the germline V gene, CDR1 is SGHVS and CDR2 is FNYEAQ. The CDR3 is 14 residues long. Trimming took off 1 base at V and 3 bases at J, with 8 bases between the two ends. The CDR3 sequence is CASSLEGGTDTQYF. As DNA, the CDR3 is TGTGCCAGCAGCTTAGAAGGGGGAACAGATACGCAGTATTTT.

The genes are TRBV5-1 and TRBJ1-1; 7 positions agree with TRBD1. Germline CDR1 and CDR2: SGHRS and YFSETQ. The CDR3 is made up of 15 amino acids. Losses at the gene ends were 2 bases for V and 5 bases for J; bases not matched to a gene: 9. The CDR3 DNA reads TGCGCCAGCAGCTTTCTCCACAGGGGTCTGACTGAAGCTTTCTTT. Translated, it gives CASSFLHRGLTEAFF.

The chain links TRBV11-2 to TRBJ2-6; D gene uncertain. The germline CDR1 and CDR2 sequences are SGHAT and FQNNGV. V was pared by 1 base and J by 2 bases, with 6 bases between. The CDR3 has 15 amino acids. CDR3 nucleotide sequence: TGTGCCAGCAGCTTAGTCCCCGCTGGGGCCAACGTCCTGACTTTC. Translating gives CASSLVPAGANVLTF.

J is TRBJ2-5 and V is TRBV18, with 15 bases fitting TRBD2. The trim removed 6 bases at V and 5 bases at J, leaving 7 bases unmatched. The CDR3 contains 16 residues. Germline V gene data show CDR1 as KGHSH and CDR2 as LQKENI. The CDR3 nucleotides are TGTGCCAGCTCCCGAGGACTAGCGGGGGGGCAGGAGACCCAGTACTTC. Protein: CASSRGLAGGQETQYF.